These 17 T cell receptor beta chains were sequenced from one sample in a study of T cells after somatic rescue of genetic block. The method was immunoSEQ multiplex PCR; TCRdb's version includes in-frame clones alone and lacks a portion of them. The repertoire holds 70,000 or so clones, with 90% to 95% as singletons. Input material: peripheral blood mononuclear cells (PBMCs). These receptors were taken from a middle-aged man.

With regard to this clone: One junction end disagrees with the germline gene, perhaps due to a read error. Other DNA sequences in this specimen translate into the identical CDR3. This rearrangement joins TRBV6-7 to TRBJ2-7; 9 nucleotides agree with TRBD2. TRBV6-7 is noted as an ORF with a role that remains uncertain. This CDR3 is 16 amino acids long. CDR3 sequence: CATSESGTSRSYEQYF. DNA for the CDR3: TGTGCCACTTCTGAATCCGGGACTAGCAGATCCTATGAGCAGTACTTC.

The chain has TRBV5-1 and TRBJ2-3, with D possibly TRBD1 on 5 matching bases. Looked up from germline, CDR1 is SGHRS and CDR2 is YFSETQ. This CDR3 is 15 amino acids long. V lost 4 bases, J lost 2 bases, and 14 bases lay in between. Here the CDR3 reads CASSKDTPSTDTQYF. The DNA for the CDR3 is TGCGCCAGCAGCAAGGACACACCCTCCACAGATACGCAGTATTTT. Based on the CDR3 plus reference TRBV5-1 and TRBJ2-3, the full variable domain is KAGVTQTPRYLIKTRGQQVTLSCSPISGHRSVSWYQQTPGQGLQFLFEYFSETQRNKGNFPGRFSGRQFSNSRSEMNVSTLELGDSALYLCASSKDTPSTDTQYFGPGTRLTVL.

The chain carries TRBV5-1 and TRBJ2-2; D not resolved. Germline CDR1 is SGHRS and CDR2 is YFSETQ. The CDR3 consists of 14 residues. Trimming pared 0 bases from V and 5 bases from J, leaving 8 bases between. The CDR3, as DNA: TGCGCCAGCAGCTTGGGAGGACGAACCGGGGAGCTGTTTTTT. Protein: CASSLGGRTGELFF.

The chain links TRBV27 to TRBJ2-1, with D uncertain. Germline loops: CDR1 MNHEY, CDR2 SMNVEV (reference sequence). V lost 7 bases and J 0 bases, leaving 16 bases between the germline ends. This CDR3 has 16 amino acids. CDR3 coding DNA: TGTGCCAGCAAGAACGGCTCGGGTACCTCCTACAATGAGCAGTTCTTC. This gives the protein CASKNGSGTSYNEQFF.

The rearrangement joins TRBV5-6 to TRBJ1-2, with D hard to call. V was clipped by 4 bases and J by 3 bases, with 7 bases between them. Germline V gene sequence: CDR1 SGHDT, CDR2 YYEEEE. The CDR3 has 12 residues. The CDR3 DNA reads TGTGCCAGCAGCGCCGGGGACTATGGCTACACCTTC. It is translated as CASSAGDYGYTF.

The V gene is TRBV6-5, the J gene TRBJ1-1; 7 bases map to TRBD1. V trimming: 2 bases; J trimming: 4 bases; junction bases outside the gene matches: 4. The CDR3 is 14 amino acids. Germline V CDR1 and CDR2: MNHEY, SVGAGI. The CDR3 DNA is TGTGCCAGCAGTTACGACAGGGCGGGCACTGAAGCTTTCTTT. Protein sequence: CASSYDRAGTEAFF.

The CDR3 protein is CASSQEGRYEQYF. CDR3 bases: TGTGCCAGCAGCCAAGAAGGGAGGTACGAGCAGTACTTC. The chain is built from TRBV14 and TRBJ2-7, with D possibly being TRBD2 (6 bases). This CDR3 region has 13 residues. Per the germline V gene, CDR1 is SGHDN and CDR2 is FVKESK. Trimming pared 0 bases from V and 4 bases from J, leaving 7 bases between.

The gene calls are TRBV30 and TRBJ1-4, with no clear D. Per germline, CDR1 GTSNPN and CDR2 SVGIG (reference sequence). The CDR3 is 14 amino acids. V gave up 2 bases and J gave up 8 bases, with 15 bases separating them. The CDR3 coding sequence is TGTGCCTGGAGTCCCCAGCGATTGGGAGAAAAACTGTTTTTT. Protein sequence: CAWSPQRLGEKLFF.

The rearrangement joins TRBV2 to TRBJ2-7, with 10 nucleotides matching TRBD1. The germline gives CDR1 SNHLY, CDR2 FYNNEI. V lost 6 bases and J lost 7; bases outside the gene matches: 6. The CDR3 extends over 13 amino acids. The CDR3 DNA sequence: TGTGCCAGCAGACTCGGGACAGGGGTTGAGCAGTACTTC. Its protein product is CASRLGTGVEQYF.

This chain connects TRBV5-1 to TRBJ1-1, with D perhaps TRBD1 (6 bases). This CDR3 is 15 amino acids long. The germline V gene encodes CDR1 SGHRS and CDR2 YFSETQ. V was shortened by 4 bases and J by 1 base, with 14 bases between the two germline ends. The CDR3 here is CASSRGLGGNTEAFF. Here the CDR3 DNA reads TGCGCCAGCAGCCGGGGGCTGGGGGGGAACACTGAAGCTTTCTTT.

The J gene is TRBJ2-2, the V gene TRBV5-4; D is unresolved. The germline CDR1 and CDR2 sequences are SGHNT and YYREEE (reference sequence). This CDR3 comprises 13 residues. Trimming took 3 bases from V and 3 from J, leaving 6 bases between them. Here the CDR3 DNA reads TGTGCCAGCAGCTCCAGGCACACCGGGGAGCTGTTTTTT. Amino acid sequence: CASSSRHTGELFF.

The chain uses TRBV6-5 and TRBJ1-2, with D hard to call. Germline V lookup: CDR1 MNHEY, CDR2 SVGAGI. With 2 bases removed from V and 2 bases from J, the gap between germline ends came to 6 bases. There are 13 residues in the CDR3. This CDR3 reads CASSYAENYGYTF. The DNA for the CDR3 is TGTGCCAGCAGTTACGCAGAGAACTATGGCTACACCTTC.

This chain joins TRBV19 and TRBJ2-7; maybe TRBD1 (5 bases). V dropped 4 bases and J dropped 0 bases, with 13 bases sitting between them. Looked up from germline, CDR1 is LNHDA and CDR2 is SQIVND (reference sequence). This CDR3 region has 15 residues. In DNA, the CDR3 is TGTGCCAGTAGTAGATTCGGACAAACCTCCTACGAGCAGTACTTC. Translated, it gives CASSRFGQTSYEQYF.

This chain connects TRBV10-3 to TRBJ2-5; TRBD1 agrees at 10 bases. V lost 4 bases and J lost 2; bases outside the gene matches: 4. From germline, CDR1 is ENHRY and CDR2 SYGVKD. The CDR3 covers 15 residues. The DNA for the CDR3 is TGTGCCATCAGTGGAGGACAGGGGGGGCAAGAGACCCAGTACTTC. Amino acids: CAISGGQGGQETQYF.

This chain links TRBV7-9 with TRBJ2-2, with 8 bases aligning to TRBD1. Germline V gives CDR1 SEHNR, CDR2 FQNEAQ (reference sequence). This CDR3 has 16 amino acids. J gave up 3 bases and V 6 bases, and 9 bases lay outside the gene matches. For the CDR3, the DNA is TGTGCCAGCAGACCGGGGAGACAGGGGTACACCGGGGAGCTGTTTTTT. It codes for CASRPGRQGYTGELFF.

This chain connects TRBV9 to TRBJ2-4; tentative D call: TRBD2 (5 bases). Trimming removed 0 bases from V and 0 bases from J, with 16 bases in between. Per germline, CDR1 SGDLS and CDR2 YYNGEE. This CDR3 is built from 18 residues. The DNA of the CDR3 is TGTGCCAGCAGCGTAGAGGAGAGGGCAAATCTAGCCAAAAACATTCAGTACTTC. It codes for CASSVEERANLAKNIQYF. Full variable domain (remainder filled in from reference TRBV9 and TRBJ2-4): DSGVTQTPKHLITATGQRVTLRCSPRSGDLSVYWYQQSLDQGLQFLIQYYNGEERAKGNILERFSAQQFPDLHSELNLSSLELGDSALYFCASSVEERANLAKNIQYFGAGTRLSVL.

The V call is TRBV27, the J call TRBJ2-1, with 10 bases that match TRBD1. The CDR3 length is 15 residues. The germline CDR1 and CDR2 sequences are MNHEY and SMNVEV (reference sequence). J was trimmed by 4 bases and V by 5 bases; bases with no gene match: 5. The CDR3 DNA follows: TGTGCCAGCAGTCCTGGACAGGGGGGATACAATGAGCAGTTCTTC. It yields the protein CASSPGQGGYNEQFF.